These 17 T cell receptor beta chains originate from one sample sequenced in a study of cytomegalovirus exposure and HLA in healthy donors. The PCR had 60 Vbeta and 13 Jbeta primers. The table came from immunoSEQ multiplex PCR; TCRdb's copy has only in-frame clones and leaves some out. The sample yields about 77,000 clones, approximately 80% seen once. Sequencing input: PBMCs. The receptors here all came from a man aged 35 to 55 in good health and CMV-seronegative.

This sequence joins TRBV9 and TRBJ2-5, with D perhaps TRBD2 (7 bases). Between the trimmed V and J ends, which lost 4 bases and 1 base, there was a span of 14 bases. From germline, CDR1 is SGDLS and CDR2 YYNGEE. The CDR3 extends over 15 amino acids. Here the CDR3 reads CASSPRGGSQETQYF. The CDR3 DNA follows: TGTGCCAGCAGCCCAAGGGGGGGGTCCCAAGAGACCCAGTACTTC.

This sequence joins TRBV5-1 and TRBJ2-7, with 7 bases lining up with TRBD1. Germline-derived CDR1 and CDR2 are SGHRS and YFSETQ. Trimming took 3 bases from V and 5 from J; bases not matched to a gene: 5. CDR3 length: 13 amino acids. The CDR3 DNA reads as TGCGCCAGCAGCTCGGAAAGGGGGCACGAGCAGTACTTC. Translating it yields CASSSERGHEQYF.

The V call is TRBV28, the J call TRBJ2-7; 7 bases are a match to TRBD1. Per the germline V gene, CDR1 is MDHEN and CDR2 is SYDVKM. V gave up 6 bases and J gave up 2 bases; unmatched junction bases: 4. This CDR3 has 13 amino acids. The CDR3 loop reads CASRRGHPYEQYF. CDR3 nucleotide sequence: TGTGCCAGCAGGAGGGGGCACCCCTACGAGCAGTACTTC.

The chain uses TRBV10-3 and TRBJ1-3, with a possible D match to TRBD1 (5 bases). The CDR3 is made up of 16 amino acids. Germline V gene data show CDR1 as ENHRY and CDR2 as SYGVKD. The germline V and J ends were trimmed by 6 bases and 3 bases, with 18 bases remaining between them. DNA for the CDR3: TGTGCCATCAGGGAAGGCCAGGGTGGCTTTGGAAACACCATATATTTT. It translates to CAIREGQGGFGNTIYF.

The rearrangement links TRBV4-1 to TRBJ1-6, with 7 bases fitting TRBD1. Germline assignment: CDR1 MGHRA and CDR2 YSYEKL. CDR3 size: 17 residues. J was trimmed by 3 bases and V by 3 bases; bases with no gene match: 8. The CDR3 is CASSHLTGDFYNSPLHF. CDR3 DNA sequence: TGCGCCAGCAGCCACCTAACAGGGGACTTCTATAATTCACCCCTCCACTTT.

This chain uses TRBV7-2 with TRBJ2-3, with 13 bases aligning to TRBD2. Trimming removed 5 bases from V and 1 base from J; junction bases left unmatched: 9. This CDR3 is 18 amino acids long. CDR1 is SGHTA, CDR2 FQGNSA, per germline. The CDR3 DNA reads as TGTGCCAGCAGCCCAAGACTAGCGGGGGGTACAGGCACAGATACGCAGTATTTT. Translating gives CASSPRLAGGTGTDTQYF.

The chain's CDR3 is CASSYEGGGRSYEQYF. The CDR3 nucleotides read TGTGCCAGCAGTTACGAGGGCGGGGGGCGCTCCTACGAGCAGTACTTC. The rearrangement joins TRBV6-5 to TRBJ2-7; TRBD2 aligns across 8 bases. The ends lost 2 bases at V and 0 bases at J; junction bases unmatched: 6. Germline assignment: CDR1 MNHEY and CDR2 SVGAGI. The CDR3 loop spans 16 amino acids.

The CDR3 spells CASRTGTNTGELFF. The CDR3, as DNA: TGTGCCAGCAGGACAGGGACGAACACCGGGGAGCTGTTTTTT. The V call is TRBV6-1, the J call TRBJ2-2, with 7 bases lining up with TRBD1. This CDR3 is 14 amino acids long. Germline CDR1 is MNHNS and CDR2 is SASEGT. Trimming cost V 6 bases and J 0 bases; bases outside gene matches: 1.

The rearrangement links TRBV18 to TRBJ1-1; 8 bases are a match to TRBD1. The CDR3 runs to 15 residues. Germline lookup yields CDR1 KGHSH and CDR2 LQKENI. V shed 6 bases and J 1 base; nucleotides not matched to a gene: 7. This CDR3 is CASSRTGTGNTEAFF. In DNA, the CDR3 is TGTGCCAGCTCGCGTACCGGGACAGGGAACACTGAAGCTTTCTTT. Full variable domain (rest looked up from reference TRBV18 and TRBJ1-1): NAGVMQNPRHLVRRRGQEARLRCSPMKGHSHVYWYRQLPEEGLKFMVYLQKENIIDESGMPKERFSAEFPKEGPSILRIQQVVRGDSAAYFCASSRTGTGNTEAFFGQGTRLTVV.

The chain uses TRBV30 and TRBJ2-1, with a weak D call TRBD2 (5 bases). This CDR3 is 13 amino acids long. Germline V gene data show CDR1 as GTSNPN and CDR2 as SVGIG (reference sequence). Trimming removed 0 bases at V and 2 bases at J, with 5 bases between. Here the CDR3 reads CAWSVGAYNEQFF. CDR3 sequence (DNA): TGTGCCTGGAGTGTCGGGGCCTACAATGAGCAGTTCTTC.

CDR3 nucleotide sequence: TGTGCCTGGAGCGCACCGGCCAGGGAAAAACTGTTTTTT. It yields the protein CAWSAPAREKLFF. This chain links TRBV30 with TRBJ1-4; D ambiguous. There are 13 residues in the CDR3. Germline CDR1 and CDR2: GTSNPN and SVGIG (reference sequence). V gave up 3 bases and J gave up 8 bases, with 13 bases separating them.

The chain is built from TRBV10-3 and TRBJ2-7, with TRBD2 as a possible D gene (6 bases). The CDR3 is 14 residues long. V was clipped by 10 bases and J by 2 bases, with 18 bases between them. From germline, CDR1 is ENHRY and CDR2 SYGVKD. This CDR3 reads CATNRGLSTYEQYF. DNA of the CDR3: TGTGCCACCAACCGGGGGTTATCAACCTACGAGCAGTACTTC.

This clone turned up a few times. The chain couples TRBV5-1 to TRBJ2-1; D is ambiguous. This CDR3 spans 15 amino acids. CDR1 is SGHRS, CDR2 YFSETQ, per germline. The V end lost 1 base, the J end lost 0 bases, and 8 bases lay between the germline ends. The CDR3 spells CASSLYPSSYNEQFF. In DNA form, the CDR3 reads TGCGCCAGCAGCTTGTACCCTAGCTCCTACAATGAGCAGTTCTTC. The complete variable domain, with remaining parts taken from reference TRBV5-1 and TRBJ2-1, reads KAGVTQTPRYLIKTRGQQVTLSCSPISGHRSVSWYQQTPGQGLQFLFEYFSETQRNKGNFPGRFSGRQFSNSRSEMNVSTLELGDSALYLCASSLYPSSYNEQFFGPGTRLTVL.

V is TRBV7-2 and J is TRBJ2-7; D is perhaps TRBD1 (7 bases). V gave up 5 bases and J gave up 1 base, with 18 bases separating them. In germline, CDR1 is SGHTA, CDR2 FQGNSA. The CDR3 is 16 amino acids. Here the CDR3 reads CASSQSGGTASYEQYF. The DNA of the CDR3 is TGTGCCAGCAGCCAATCTGGGGGGACAGCATCCTACGAGCAGTACTTC.

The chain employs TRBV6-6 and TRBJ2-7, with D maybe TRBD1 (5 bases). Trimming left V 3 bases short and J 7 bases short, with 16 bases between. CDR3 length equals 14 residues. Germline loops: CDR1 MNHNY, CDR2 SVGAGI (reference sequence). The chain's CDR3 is CASSYSHARQEQYF. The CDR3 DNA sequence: TGTGCCAGCAGTTATAGTCACGCCCGACAGGAGCAGTACTTC.

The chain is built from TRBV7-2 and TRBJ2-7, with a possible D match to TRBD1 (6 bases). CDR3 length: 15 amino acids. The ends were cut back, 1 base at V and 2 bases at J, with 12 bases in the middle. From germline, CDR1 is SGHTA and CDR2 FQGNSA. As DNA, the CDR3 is TGTGCCAGCAGCTTAGATGGGGGCTATACCTACGAGCAGTACTTC. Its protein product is CASSLDGGYTYEQYF.

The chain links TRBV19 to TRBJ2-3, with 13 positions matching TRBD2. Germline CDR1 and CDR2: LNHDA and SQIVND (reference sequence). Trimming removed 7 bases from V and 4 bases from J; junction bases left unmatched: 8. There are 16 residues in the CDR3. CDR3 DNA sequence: TGTGCCAGTAATCGGAAGACTAGCGGGGGGTCAGATACGCAGTATTTT. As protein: CASNRKTSGGSDTQYF.